The 15 T cell receptor beta chains below all came from one sample that was sequenced in a study of blood T cell repertoires in COVID-19. The protocol was immunoSEQ multiplex PCR, while the TCRdb copy is restricted to in-frame clones and leaves out a portion. The sample consists of about 330,000 clones, more than 75% of them appearing once. Sequencing input: PBMCs or T cells enriched from blood (not recorded which). The receptors originated from a young woman who had recovered from COVID-19.

The chain links TRBV2 to TRBJ1-5; tentative D call: TRBD1 (6 bases). The CDR3 length is 12 residues. Trimming cost V 8 bases and J 12 bases, with 17 bases left between them. Germline assignment: CDR1 SNHLY and CDR2 FYNNEI. The DNA of the CDR3 is TGTGCCAGCGGACGGACAGCGAGCTTCCAGCATTTT. Translating it yields CASGRTASFQHF.

This clone was found once. The chain recombines TRBV2 with TRBJ1-6; 9 bases agree with TRBD1. Germline V lookup: CDR1 SNHLY, CDR2 FYNNEI. Trimming removed 6 bases from V and 6 bases from J; junction bases left unmatched: 6. This CDR3 comprises 15 residues. CDR3 in DNA: TGTGCCAGCAGGGTTACAGGGGGCCCTAATTCACCCCTCCACTTT. Protein product: CASRVTGGPNSPLHF.

The chain links TRBV29-1 to TRBJ2-2; 9 positions agree with TRBD2. Per the germline V gene, CDR1 is SQVTM and CDR2 is ANQGSEA. The CDR3 has 16 residues. V was clipped by 4 bases and J by 5 bases; unmatched bases: 11. The DNA of the CDR3 is TGCAGCGTTGGAGGTAGCGGGGGACCGGGAACCGGGGAGCTGTTTTTT. It is translated as CSVGGSGGPGTGELFF.

The chain employs TRBV18 and TRBJ2-1; 9 bases line up with TRBD1. This CDR3 is built from 16 residues. Germline V gene data show CDR1 as KGHSH and CDR2 as LQKENI. V shed 5 bases, J shed 5 bases, and the junction held 10 bases outside the gene matches. The CDR3: CASSSSGDRENNEQFF. Written as DNA, the CDR3 is TGTGCCAGCTCATCCTCGGGGGACAGGGAAAACAATGAGCAGTTCTTC.

The chain joins TRBV7-2 to TRBJ1-5, with D perhaps TRBD1 (5 bases). Germline assignment: CDR1 SGHTA and CDR2 FQGNSA. There are 17 residues in the CDR3. V shed 1 base and J shed 1 base, with 14 bases lying between them. The CDR3: CASSLVRNRWSNQPQHF. The CDR3 DNA follows: TGTGCCAGCAGCTTAGTGAGAAACAGGTGGAGCAATCAGCCCCAGCATTTT.

This clone was found a few times. J is TRBJ1-2 and V is TRBV12-3 or TRBV12-4; D might be TRBD1 (6 bases). V lost 5 bases and J 7 bases, leaving 8 bases between the germline ends. The CDR3 is made up of 11 amino acids. The CDR3 spells CASSKGGGYTF. The CDR3 DNA follows: TGTGCCAGCAGTAAAGGGGGTGGCTACACCTTC.

The CDR3 region is CASGPDTTNWVSGELFF. CDR3 nucleotides: TGTGCTAGTGGCCCCGACACCACCAATTGGGTTTCCGGGGAGCTGTTTTTT. The rearrangement links TRBV12-5 to TRBJ2-2; D gene ambiguous. The CDR3 spans 17 residues. The V gene's germline CDR1 is LGHNT and CDR2 FRNRAP. The V gene lost 6 bases and the J gene lost 6 bases, with 23 bases spanning the gap.

CDR3 sequence reads: CASSVDRAGRETQYF. The CDR3 DNA sequence: TGTGCCAGCAGCGTAGATAGGGCAGGGCGCGAGACCCAGTACTTC. The chain carries TRBV9 and TRBJ2-5, with a possible D match to TRBD1 (5 bases). The length of the CDR3 is 15 residues. The V gene's germline CDR1 is SGDLS and CDR2 YYNGEE. V was pared by 0 bases and J by 5 bases, with 14 bases between.

The CDR3 region is CASKGAPGGSPLHF. CDR3 coding DNA: TGTGCCAGCAAAGGGGCCCCGGGGGGCTCACCCCTCCACTTT. The chain links TRBV6-5 to TRBJ1-6; possible D gene TRBD1, 6 bases. The germline V and J ends were trimmed by 7 bases and 10 bases, with 17 bases remaining between them. The CDR3 consists of 14 residues. Looked up from germline, CDR1 is MNHEY and CDR2 is SVGAGI.

The rearrangement joins TRBV6-5 to TRBJ2-1, with 12 bases matching TRBD1. The CDR3 length is 15 residues. CDR1 is MNHEY, CDR2 SVGAGI, per germline. The J segment lost 10 bases and the V segment lost 5 bases, leaving 9 bases of the junction unmatched. The chain's CDR3 is CASSIFRDRGREQFF. The CDR3 region has the DNA TGTGCCAGCAGTATATTCCGGGACAGGGGGCGCGAGCAGTTCTTC.

This clone was detected a few times. J is TRBJ2-2 and V is TRBV30; weak D call: TRBD1 (5 bases). Trimming took off 5 bases at V and 5 bases at J, with 12 bases between the two ends. The CDR3 extends over 13 amino acids. Germline V gene lookup returns CDR1 GTSNPN and CDR2 SVGIG (reference sequence). For the CDR3, the DNA is TGTGCCTGGGGGGCAGGGCGGACCGGGGAGCTGTTTTTT. Encoded protein: CAWGAGRTGELFF. The full variable domain, completed using reference TRBV30 and TRBJ2-2, is SQTIHQWPATLVQPVGSPLSLECTVEGTSNPNLYWYRQAAGRGLQLLFYSVGIGQISSEVPQNLSASRPQDRQFILSSKKLLLSDSGFYLCAWGAGRTGELFFGEGSRLTVL.

The chain uses TRBV11-1 and TRBJ2-7; TRBD2 agrees at 13 bases. Per the germline V gene, CDR1 is SGHAT and CDR2 is FQDESV (reference sequence). With V trimmed by 4 bases and J by 3 bases, 3 bases remained unmatched. The CDR3 has 15 residues. The CDR3 reads CASSWGTSGVYEQYF. The CDR3 bases are TGTGCCAGCAGCTGGGGGACTAGCGGGGTCTACGAGCAGTACTTC.

The V gene is TRBV27, the J gene TRBJ1-5; no firm D call. CDR3 length: 12 amino acids. Germline CDR1 is MNHEY and CDR2 is SMNVEV (reference sequence). V shed 3 bases and J shed 9 bases, with 9 bases lying between them. Written as DNA, the CDR3 is TGTGCCAGCAGTTTGCCTTTCGGGCCCCAGCATTTT. It encodes CASSLPFGPQHF.

The CDR3 sequence is CASSVGGPGNTIYF. DNA for the CDR3: TGTGCCAGCAGCGTAGGAGGCCCTGGAAACACCATATATTTT. The rearrangement uses TRBV9 and TRBJ1-3; D is unresolved. Trimming stripped 0 bases from V and 2 bases from J, with 6 bases between. CDR1 is SGDLS and CDR2 is YYNGEE in the germline V gene. The CDR3 spans 14 residues.

V usage is TRBV7-3 and J usage is TRBJ1-6; the match to TRBD1 covers 7 bases. Trimming removed 5 bases from V and 7 bases from J; junction bases left unmatched: 5. CDR1 is SGHTA and CDR2 is FQGTGA in the germline V gene. The CDR3 consists of 14 residues. The CDR3 nucleotides are TGTGCCAGCAGCCTACAGGGGAGCAATTCACCCCTCCACTTT. Encoded protein: CASSLQGSNSPLHF. The complete variable domain, with remaining parts taken from reference TRBV7-3 and TRBJ1-6, reads GAGVSQTPSNKVTEKGKYVELRCDPISGHTALYWYRQSLGQGPEFLIYFQGTGAADDSGLPNDRFFAVRPEGSVSTLKIQRTERGDSAVYLCASSLQGSNSPLHFGNGTRLTVT.